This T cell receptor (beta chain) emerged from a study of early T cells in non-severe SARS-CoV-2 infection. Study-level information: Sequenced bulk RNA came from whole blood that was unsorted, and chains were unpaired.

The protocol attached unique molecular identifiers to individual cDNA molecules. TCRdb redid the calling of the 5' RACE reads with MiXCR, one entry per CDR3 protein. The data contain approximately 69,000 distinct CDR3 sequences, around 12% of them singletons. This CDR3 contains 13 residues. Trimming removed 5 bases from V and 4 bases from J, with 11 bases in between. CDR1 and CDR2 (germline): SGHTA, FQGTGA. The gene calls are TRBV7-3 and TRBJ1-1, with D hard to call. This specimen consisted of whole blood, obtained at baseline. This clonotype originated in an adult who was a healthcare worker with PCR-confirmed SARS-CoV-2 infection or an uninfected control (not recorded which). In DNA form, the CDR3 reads TGTGCCAGCAGCACCGGGCCCGCCACTGAAGCTTTCTTT. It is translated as CASSTGPATEAFF.